Listed below are T cell receptor beta chains from one sample, sequenced in a study of blood T cell repertoires in COVID-19. Some clones are missing from TCRdb's copy, which holds only in-frame ones; the method was immunoSEQ multiplex PCR. The sample consists of about 54,000 clones, over 75% of them appearing once. Source material: peripheral blood. Source of these receptors: a man aged 35 to 55 with active COVID-19. Each CDR3 is given with its conserved first and last residue. The D gene is left open where the match is weak. Size is stated for part of the rows, as once, few or many counts, or as a class when the clone is expanded.

v_gene: TRBV27; j_gene: TRBJ2-3; len: 17; d_gene: TRBD2; abundance: -; CDR3nt: TGTGCCAGCAGGTACCCCTTCAGCGGGAGGGGTACAGATACGCAGTATTTT; CDR3aa: CASRYPFSGRGTDTQYF
v_gene: TRBV7-9; j_gene: TRBJ2-1; len: 16; d_gene: TRBD2; abundance: -; CDR3nt: TGTGCCAGCAGAGCCACTAGCGGGAGCTCCTACAATGAGCAGTTCTTC; CDR3aa: CASRATSGSSYNEQFF
v_gene: TRBV6-5; j_gene: TRBJ1-1; len: 15; d_gene: -; abundance: -; CDR3nt: TGTGCCAGCAGCCGGGGGGTGGGGATGAACACTGAAGCTTTCTTT; CDR3aa: CASSRGVGMNTEAFF
v_gene: TRBV7-8; j_gene: TRBJ2-6; len: 14; d_gene: -; abundance: -; CDR3nt: TGTGCCAGCAGTGCGTTTTCCGGGGCCAACGTCCTGACTTTC; CDR3aa: CASSAFSGANVLTF
v_gene: TRBV11-2; j_gene: TRBJ1-1; len: 14; d_gene: -; abundance: few; CDR3nt: TGTGCCAGCAGCTTGGGCGTTGAGAGAACTGAAGCTTTCTTT; CDR3aa: CASSLGVERTEAFF
v_gene: TRBV11-3; j_gene: TRBJ2-7; len: 13; d_gene: -; abundance: -; CDR3nt: TGTGCCAGCAGCTTAGAACGGGCAAGCGGACAGTACTTC; CDR3aa: CASSLERASGQYF
v_gene: TRBV18; j_gene: TRBJ1-5; len: 17; d_gene: -; abundance: -; CDR3nt: TGTGCCAGCTCACCCACCCTGGTAGGACAGAGCAATCAGCCCCAGCATTTT; CDR3aa: CASSPTLVGQSNQPQHF
v_gene: TRBV6-5; j_gene: TRBJ1-2; len: 11; d_gene: TRBD1; abundance: -; CDR3nt: TGTGCCAGCAAAACAGGGGTAGGCTACACCTTC; CDR3aa: CASKTGVGYTF
v_gene: TRBV7-3; j_gene: TRBJ1-1; len: 14; d_gene: -; abundance: -; CDR3nt: TGTGCCAGCAGCCCCCGCCCGGGTGGCACTGAAGCTTTCTTT; CDR3aa: CASSPRPGGTEAFF
v_gene: TRBV6-6; j_gene: TRBJ2-7; len: 14; d_gene: -; abundance: -; CDR3nt: TGTGCCAGCCCGACCGAGGTCTGGGCCTACGAGCAGTACTTC; CDR3aa: CASPTEVWAYEQYF
v_gene: TRBV5-5; j_gene: TRBJ2-7; len: 14; d_gene: TRBD1; abundance: -; CDR3nt: TGTGCCAGCAGCTTAACAGGGGGCATCTACGAGCAGTACTTC; CDR3aa: CASSLTGGIYEQYF
v_gene: TRBV28; j_gene: TRBJ1-2; len: 12; d_gene: -; abundance: -; CDR3nt: TGTGCCAGCAGTTTGATGACGGGGGGCTACACCTTC; CDR3aa: CASSLMTGGYTF
v_gene: TRBV11-1; j_gene: TRBJ2-7; len: 15; d_gene: -; abundance: -; CDR3nt: TGTGCCAGCAGCGCCGAGGGTGGACGTCCCTACGAGCAGTACTTC; CDR3aa: CASSAEGGRPYEQYF
v_gene: TRBV6-4; j_gene: TRBJ1-1; len: 15; d_gene: -; abundance: -; CDR3nt: TGTGCCAGCAGTGACACCCACCACGGGGGCACTGAAGCTTTCTTT; CDR3aa: CASSDTHHGGTEAFF
v_gene: TRBV28; j_gene: TRBJ1-1; len: 11; d_gene: -; abundance: -; CDR3nt: TGTGCCAGCAGACTAAACACTGAAGCTTTCTTT; CDR3aa: CASRLNTEAFF
v_gene: TRBV4-1; j_gene: TRBJ1-4; len: 18; d_gene: TRBD1; abundance: once; CDR3nt: TGCGCCAGCAGCCAAGAGTTCCCCGGGACAGGGTTTGGAGAAAAACTGTTTTTT; CDR3aa: CASSQEFPGTGFGEKLFF
v_gene: TRBV7-8; j_gene: TRBJ1-1; len: 17; d_gene: -; abundance: -; CDR3nt: TGTGCCAGCAGCTTATCGCGTATACGACTTCCGAACACTGAAGCTTTCTTT; CDR3aa: CASSLSRIRLPNTEAFF
v_gene: TRBV30; j_gene: TRBJ1-2; len: 16; d_gene: -; abundance: few; CDR3nt: TGTGCCTTGAGAGATTGGGAGGGACTTACTAACTATGGCTACACCTTC; CDR3aa: CALRDWEGLTNYGYTF
v_gene: TRBV5-6; j_gene: TRBJ2-4; len: 14; d_gene: -; abundance: -; CDR3nt: TGTGCCAGCAGCTTCAGCGGAGCCAAAAACATTCAGTACTTC; CDR3aa: CASSFSGAKNIQYF
v_gene: TRBV6-5; j_gene: TRBJ1-1; len: 12; d_gene: -; abundance: -; CDR3nt: TGTGCCAGCAGCCGGGGTGGCACTGAAGCTTTCTTT; CDR3aa: CASSRGGTEAFF
v_gene: TRBV4-1; j_gene: TRBJ1-2; len: 15; d_gene: -; abundance: -; CDR3nt: TGCGCCAGCAGCCAAGTAAAGGGGTCCCAGTACGGCTACACCTTC; CDR3aa: CASSQVKGSQYGYTF
v_gene: TRBV28; j_gene: TRBJ1-6; len: 14; d_gene: TRBD1; abundance: few; CDR3nt: TGTGCCAGCATCACCGAGGGGGCTGGTTCACCCCTCCACTTT; CDR3aa: CASITEGAGSPLHF